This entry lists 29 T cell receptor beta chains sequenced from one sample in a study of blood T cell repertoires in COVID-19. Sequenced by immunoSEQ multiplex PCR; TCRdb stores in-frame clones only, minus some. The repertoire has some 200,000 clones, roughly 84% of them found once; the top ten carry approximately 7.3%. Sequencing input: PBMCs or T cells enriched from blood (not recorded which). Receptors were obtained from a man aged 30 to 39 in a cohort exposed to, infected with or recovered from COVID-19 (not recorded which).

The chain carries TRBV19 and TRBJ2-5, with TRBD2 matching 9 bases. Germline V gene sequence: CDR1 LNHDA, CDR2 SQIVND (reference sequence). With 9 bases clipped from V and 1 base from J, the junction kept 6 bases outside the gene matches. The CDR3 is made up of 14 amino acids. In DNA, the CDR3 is TGTGCCAGCCAGACTAGCGGAGCCCAAGAGACCCAGTACTTC. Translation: CASQTSGAQETQYF.

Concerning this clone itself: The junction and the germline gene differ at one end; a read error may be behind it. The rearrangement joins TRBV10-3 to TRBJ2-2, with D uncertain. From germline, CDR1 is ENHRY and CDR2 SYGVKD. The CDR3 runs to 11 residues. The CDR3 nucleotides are TGTGCCATCAGGAACATCGGGGAGCTGTTTTTT. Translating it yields CAIRNIGELFF.

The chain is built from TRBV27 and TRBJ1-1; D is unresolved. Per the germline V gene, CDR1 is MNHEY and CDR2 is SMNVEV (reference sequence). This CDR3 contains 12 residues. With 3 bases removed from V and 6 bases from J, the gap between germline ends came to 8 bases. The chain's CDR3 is CASSFPGAEAFF. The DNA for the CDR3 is TGTGCCAGCAGTTTTCCCGGGGCTGAAGCTTTCTTT.

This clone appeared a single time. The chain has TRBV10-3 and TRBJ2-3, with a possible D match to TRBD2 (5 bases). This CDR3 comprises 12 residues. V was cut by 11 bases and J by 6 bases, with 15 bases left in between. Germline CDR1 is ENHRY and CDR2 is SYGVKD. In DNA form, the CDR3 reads TGTGCCCCCAGGCGGGTTGAGGATACGCAGTATTTT. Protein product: CAPRRVEDTQYF.

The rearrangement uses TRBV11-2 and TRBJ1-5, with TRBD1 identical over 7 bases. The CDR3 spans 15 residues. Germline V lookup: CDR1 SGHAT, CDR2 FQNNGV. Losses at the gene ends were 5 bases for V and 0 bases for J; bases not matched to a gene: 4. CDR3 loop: CASSLGQLSNQPQHF. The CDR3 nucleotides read TGTGCCAGCAGCCTGGGACAGCTTAGCAATCAGCCCCAGCATTTT.

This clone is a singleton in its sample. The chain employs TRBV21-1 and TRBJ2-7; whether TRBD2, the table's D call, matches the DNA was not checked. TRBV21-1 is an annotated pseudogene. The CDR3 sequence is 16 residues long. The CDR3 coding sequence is TGTGCCAGCAGCAAGGGATGGGGGGAAGAAATGGGCGAGCAGTACTTC. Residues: CASSKGWGEEMGEQYF.

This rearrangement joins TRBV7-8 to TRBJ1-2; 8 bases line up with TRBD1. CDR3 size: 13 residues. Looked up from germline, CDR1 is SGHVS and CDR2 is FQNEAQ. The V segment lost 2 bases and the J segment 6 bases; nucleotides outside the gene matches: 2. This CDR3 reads CASSLYRGDGYTF. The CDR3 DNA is TGTGCCAGCAGCTTATACAGGGGGGATGGCTACACCTTC. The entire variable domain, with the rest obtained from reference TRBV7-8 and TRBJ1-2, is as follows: GAGVSQSPRYKVAKRGQDVALRCDPISGHVSLFWYQQALGQGPEFLTYFQNEAQLDKSGLPSDRFFAERPEGSVSTLKIQRTQQEDSAVYLCASSLYRGDGYTFGSGTRLTVV.

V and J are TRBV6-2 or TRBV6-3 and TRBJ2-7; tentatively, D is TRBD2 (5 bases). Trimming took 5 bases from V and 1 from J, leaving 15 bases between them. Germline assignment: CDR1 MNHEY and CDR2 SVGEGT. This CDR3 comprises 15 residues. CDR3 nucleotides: TGTGCCAGCAGTCTATTGGGGAGAAAATCCTACGAGCAGTACTTC. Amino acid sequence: CASSLLGRKSYEQYF.

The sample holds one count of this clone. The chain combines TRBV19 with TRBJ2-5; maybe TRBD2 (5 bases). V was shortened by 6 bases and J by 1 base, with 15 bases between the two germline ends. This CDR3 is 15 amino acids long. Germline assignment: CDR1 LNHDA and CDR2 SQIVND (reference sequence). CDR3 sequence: CASRIRHGGQETQYF. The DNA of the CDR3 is TGTGCCAGTAGGATAAGACACGGAGGCCAAGAGACCCAGTACTTC.

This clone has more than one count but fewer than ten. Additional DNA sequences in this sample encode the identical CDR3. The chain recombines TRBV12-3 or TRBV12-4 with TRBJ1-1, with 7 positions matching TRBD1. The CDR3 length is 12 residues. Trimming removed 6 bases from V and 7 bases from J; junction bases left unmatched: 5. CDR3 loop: CASSPGQYEAFF. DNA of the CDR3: TGTGCCAGCAGCCCGGGACAGTATGAAGCTTTCTTT.

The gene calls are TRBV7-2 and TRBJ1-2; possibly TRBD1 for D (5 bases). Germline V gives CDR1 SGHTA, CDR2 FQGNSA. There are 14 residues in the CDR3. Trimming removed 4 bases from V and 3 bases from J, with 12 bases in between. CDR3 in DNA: TGTGCCAGCAGCTCAAGGGGAGGGGACTATGGCTACACCTTC. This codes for CASSSRGGDYGYTF.

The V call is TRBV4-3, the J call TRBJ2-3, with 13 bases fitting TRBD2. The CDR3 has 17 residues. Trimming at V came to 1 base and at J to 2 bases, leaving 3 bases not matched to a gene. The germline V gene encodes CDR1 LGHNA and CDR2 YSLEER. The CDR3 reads CASSQGTSGRLTDTQYF. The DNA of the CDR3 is TGCGCCAGCAGCCAAGGGACTAGCGGGAGACTCACAGATACGCAGTATTTT.

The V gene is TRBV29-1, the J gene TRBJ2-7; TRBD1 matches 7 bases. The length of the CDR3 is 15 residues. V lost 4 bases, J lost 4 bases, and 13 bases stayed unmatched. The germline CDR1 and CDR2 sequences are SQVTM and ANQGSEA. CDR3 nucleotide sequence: TGCAGCGTTGTGGGGACAGCGTTACCCGTTTACGAGCAGTACTTC. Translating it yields CSVVGTALPVYEQYF.

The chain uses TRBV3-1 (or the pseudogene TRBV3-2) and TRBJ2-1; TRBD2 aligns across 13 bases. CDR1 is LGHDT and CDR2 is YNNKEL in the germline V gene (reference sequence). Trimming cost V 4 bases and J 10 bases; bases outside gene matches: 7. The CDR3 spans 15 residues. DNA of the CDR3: TGTGCCAGCAGCCCCCGACTAGCGGGAGGAGGCGAGCAGTTCTTC. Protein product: CASSPRLAGGGEQFF.

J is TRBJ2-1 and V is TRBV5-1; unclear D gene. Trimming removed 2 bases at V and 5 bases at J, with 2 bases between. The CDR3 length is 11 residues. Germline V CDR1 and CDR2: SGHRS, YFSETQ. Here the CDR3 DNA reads TGCGCCAGCAGCTTCAACAATGAGCAGTTCTTC. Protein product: CASSFNNEQFF.

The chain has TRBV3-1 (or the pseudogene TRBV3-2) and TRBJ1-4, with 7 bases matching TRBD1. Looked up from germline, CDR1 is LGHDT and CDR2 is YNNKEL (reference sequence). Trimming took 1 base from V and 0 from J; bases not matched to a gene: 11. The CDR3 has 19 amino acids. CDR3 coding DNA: TGTGCCAGCAGCCAAGGTAGCCGGGACAGTAAACCAACTAATGAAAAACTGTTTTTT. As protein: CASSQGSRDSKPTNEKLFF.

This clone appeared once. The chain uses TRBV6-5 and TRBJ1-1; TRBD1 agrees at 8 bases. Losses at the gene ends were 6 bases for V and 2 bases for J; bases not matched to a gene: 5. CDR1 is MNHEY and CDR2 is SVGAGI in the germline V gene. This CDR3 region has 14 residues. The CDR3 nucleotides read TGTGCCAGCAGACAAGGACAGGGCAACACTGAAGCTTTCTTT. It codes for CASRQGQGNTEAFF.

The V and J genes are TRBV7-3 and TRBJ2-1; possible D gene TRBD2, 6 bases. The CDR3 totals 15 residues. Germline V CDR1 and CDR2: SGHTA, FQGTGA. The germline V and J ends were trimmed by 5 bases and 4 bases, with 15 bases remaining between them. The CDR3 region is CASSKPGLGYNEQFF. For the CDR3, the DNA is TGTGCCAGCAGCAAACCGGGACTGGGATACAATGAGCAGTTCTTC.

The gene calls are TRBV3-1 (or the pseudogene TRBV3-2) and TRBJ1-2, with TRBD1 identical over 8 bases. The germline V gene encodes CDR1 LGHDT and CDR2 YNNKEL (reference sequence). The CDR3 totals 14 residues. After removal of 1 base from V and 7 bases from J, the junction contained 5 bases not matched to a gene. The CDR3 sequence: CASSQGQGLGGYTF. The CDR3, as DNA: TGTGCCAGCAGCCAAGGACAGGGGTTAGGTGGCTACACCTTC.

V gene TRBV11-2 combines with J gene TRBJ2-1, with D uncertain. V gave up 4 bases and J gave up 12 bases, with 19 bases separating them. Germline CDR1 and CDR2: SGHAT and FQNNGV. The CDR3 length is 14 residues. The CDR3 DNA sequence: TGTGCCAGCAGCTCCCCTAAAAAACGTCATGGGCAGTTCTTC. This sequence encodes CASSSPKKRHGQFF.

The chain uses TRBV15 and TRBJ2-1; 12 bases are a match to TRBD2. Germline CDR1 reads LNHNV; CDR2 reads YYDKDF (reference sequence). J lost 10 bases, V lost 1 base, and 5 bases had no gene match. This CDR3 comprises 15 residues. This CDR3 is CATSRGTSGKLEQFF. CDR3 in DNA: TGTGCCACCAGCAGAGGGACTAGCGGGAAGTTAGAGCAGTTCTTC.

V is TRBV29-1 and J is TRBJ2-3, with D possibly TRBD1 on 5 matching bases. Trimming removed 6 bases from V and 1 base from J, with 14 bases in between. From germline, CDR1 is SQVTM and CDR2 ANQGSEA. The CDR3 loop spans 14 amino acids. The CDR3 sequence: CSVDVGVGTDTQYF. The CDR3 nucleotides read TGCAGCGTGGATGTAGGGGTCGGCACAGATACGCAGTATTTT.

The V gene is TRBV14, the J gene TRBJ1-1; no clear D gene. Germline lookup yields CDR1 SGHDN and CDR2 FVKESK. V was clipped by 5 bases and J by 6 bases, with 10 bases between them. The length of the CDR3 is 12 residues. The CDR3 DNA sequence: TGTGCCAGCAGCGAGTCCTCGGCTGAAGCTTTCTTT. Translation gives CASSESSAEAFF.

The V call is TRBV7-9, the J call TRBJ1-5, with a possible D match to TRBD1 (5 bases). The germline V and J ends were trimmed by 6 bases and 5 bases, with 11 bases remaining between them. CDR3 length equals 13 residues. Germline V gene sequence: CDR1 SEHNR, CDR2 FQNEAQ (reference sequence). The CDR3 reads CASSLGGDQPQHF. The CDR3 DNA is TGTGCCAGCAGTCTCGGGGGAGATCAGCCCCAGCATTTT.

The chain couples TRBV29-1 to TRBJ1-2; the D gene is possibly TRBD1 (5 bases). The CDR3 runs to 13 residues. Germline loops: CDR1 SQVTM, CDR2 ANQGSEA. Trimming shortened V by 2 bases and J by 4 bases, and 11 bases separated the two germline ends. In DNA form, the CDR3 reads TGCAGCGTTGAACAGGGCATCGGCTATGGCTACACCTTC. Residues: CSVEQGIGYGYTF.

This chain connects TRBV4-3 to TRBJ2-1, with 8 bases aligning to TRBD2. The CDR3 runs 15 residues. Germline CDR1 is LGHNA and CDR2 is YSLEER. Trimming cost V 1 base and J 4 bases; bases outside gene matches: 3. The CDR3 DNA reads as TGCGCCAGCAGCCAAGCAGGCGGGAGGTACAATGAGCAGTTCTTC. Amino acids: CASSQAGGRYNEQFF.

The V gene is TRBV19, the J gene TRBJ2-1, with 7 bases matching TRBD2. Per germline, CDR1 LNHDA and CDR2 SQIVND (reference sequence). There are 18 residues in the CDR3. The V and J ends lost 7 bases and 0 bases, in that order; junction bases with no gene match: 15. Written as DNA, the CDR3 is TGTGCCAGTACCCCCTATCGGGAGGACATCAGCTCCTACAATGAGCAGTTCTTC. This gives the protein CASTPYREDISSYNEQFF.

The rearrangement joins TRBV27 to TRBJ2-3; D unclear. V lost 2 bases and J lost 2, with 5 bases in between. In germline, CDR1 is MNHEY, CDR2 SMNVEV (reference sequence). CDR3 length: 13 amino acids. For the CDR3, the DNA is TGTGCCAGCAGTTTAATACACACAGATACGCAGTATTTT. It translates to CASSLIHTDTQYF.

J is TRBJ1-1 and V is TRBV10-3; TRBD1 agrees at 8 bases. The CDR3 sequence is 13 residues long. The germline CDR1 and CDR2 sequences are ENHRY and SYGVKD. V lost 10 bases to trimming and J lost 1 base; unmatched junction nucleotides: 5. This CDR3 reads CATTGVWNTEAFF. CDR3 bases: TGTGCCACGACAGGGGTGTGGAACACTGAAGCTTTCTTT.